This paragraph covers one T cell receptor (beta chain) sequence. Germline V CDR1 and CDR2: SGHRS, YFSETQ. Trimming at V came to 6 bases and at J to 5 bases, leaving 8 bases not matched to a gene. The CDR3 totals 15 residues. These data come from a study of blood T cell repertoires in COVID-19. The method was immunoSEQ multiplex PCR; TCRdb's version includes in-frame clones alone and lacks a portion of them. The data contain around 250,000 clones, approximately 80% of them seen just once; the ten biggest clones take up 5%. Sequences were obtained from PBMCs or T cells enriched from blood (not recorded which). This clonotype was obtained from a man aged 40-55 years who had been exposed to COVID-19. The V call is TRBV5-1, the J call TRBJ2-1; 10 nucleotides line up with TRBD2. The CDR3 DNA follows: TGCGCCAGCAATCTAGCGGGAGTAGACAACAATGAGCAGTTCTTC. This sequence encodes CASNLAGVDNNEQFF. The whole variable domain, filled in from reference TRBV5-1 and TRBJ2-1, reads KAGVTQTPRYLIKTRGQQVTLSCSPISGHRSVSWYQQTPGQGLQFLFEYFSETQRNKGNFPGRFSGRQFSNSRSEMNVSTLELGDSALYLCASNLAGVDNNEQFFGPGTRLTVL.